This passage covers 11 T cell receptor beta chains from one sample sequenced in a study of spatial heterogeneity in lung cancer. In TCRdb, the 5' RACE reads were re-called with MiXCR into one record per CDR3 protein. The sample consists of just under 95,000 distinct CDR3 sequences, about 12% of them appearing once. The sample's time point: sample taken at primary tumor resection. Sequencing was performed on PBMCs, taken at surgery. The receptors here all came from a male donor with early-stage non-small cell lung cancer.

This clonotype was seen only a few times. The V and J genes are TRBV7-8 and TRBJ2-2; a possible D gene is TRBD1 (6 bases). Trimming took 5 bases from V and 5 from J, leaving 18 bases between them. CDR3 size: 16 residues. Germline V CDR1 and CDR2: SGHVS, FQNEAQ. The CDR3 is CASSQRWDTRTGELFF. CDR3 bases: TGTGCCAGCAGCCAGAGATGGGACACTCGGACCGGGGAGCTGTTTTTT.

About this clonotype: A read error may produce the germline difference seen at one junction end. The gene calls are TRBV7-8 and TRBJ2-1, with 9 nucleotides matching TRBD2. The CDR3 has 16 amino acids. CDR1 is SGHVS, CDR2 FQNEAQ, per germline. CDR3 sequence: CASSSPGLASHNEQFF. CDR3 nucleotides: TGTGCCAGCAGCTCCCCGGGACTAGCCTCCCACAATGAGCAGTTCTTC.

This rearrangement joins TRBV7-2 to TRBJ1-2; no clear D gene. The CDR3 is made up of 15 amino acids. Trimming cost V 5 bases and J 2 bases, with 15 bases left between them. The germline CDR1 and CDR2 sequences are SGHTA and FQGNSA. CDR3 sequence reads: CASSPHRRRNYGYTF. The CDR3 nucleotides read TGTGCCAGCAGCCCCCACCGCAGGAGGAACTATGGCTACACCTTC.

The chain joins TRBV9 to TRBJ2-3; 8 bases align to TRBD2. In germline, CDR1 is SGDLS, CDR2 YYNGEE. The CDR3 is 15 amino acids. V shed 4 bases, J shed 0 bases, and the junction held 4 bases outside the gene matches. The CDR3 loop reads CASSLIAGSTDTQYF. DNA of the CDR3: TGTGCCAGCAGCCTAATAGCGGGAAGCACAGATACGCAGTATTTT.

This clonotype was seen a handful of times. V is TRBV11-2 and J is TRBJ1-1, with D uncertain. The CDR3 consists of 12 residues. Germline V gene data show CDR1 as SGHAT and CDR2 as FQNNGV. Trimming pared 5 bases from V and 11 bases from J, leaving 15 bases between. Written as DNA, the CDR3 is TGTGCCAGCAGCCAAAGCCGGCAATCGGCTTTCTTT. Amino acid sequence: CASSQSRQSAFF.

This clonotype has ten or more counts. This chain joins TRBV2 and TRBJ2-7; D remains ambiguous. V shed 0 bases and J shed 0 bases, with 6 bases lying between them. This CDR3 is built from 14 residues. Germline V gives CDR1 SNHLY, CDR2 FYNNEI. The CDR3 spells CASSEAVNSYEQYF. CDR3 coding DNA: TGTGCCAGCAGTGAAGCGGTGAACTCCTACGAGCAGTACTTC.

The chain recombines TRBV28 with TRBJ1-1; D is ambiguous. V lost 7 bases and J 1 base, leaving 16 bases between the germline ends. Germline-derived CDR1 and CDR2 are MDHEN and SYDVKM. The CDR3 totals 15 residues. The CDR3 sequence is CASKSPGLANTEAFF. The DNA for the CDR3 is TGTGCCAGCAAATCCCCGGGATTAGCGAACACTGAAGCTTTCTTT.

This chain links TRBV12-3 or TRBV12-4 with TRBJ1-2; unclear D gene. Trimming took 4 bases from V and 6 from J, leaving 9 bases between them. The CDR3 is made up of 12 amino acids. CDR3 amino acids: CASSSDQDGYTF. The CDR3 DNA sequence: TGTGCCAGCAGTTCGGACCAGGATGGCTACACCTTC.

The chain carries TRBV10-3 and TRBJ2-7, with 11 bases aligning to TRBD1. The CDR3 sequence is 15 residues long. V trimming: 6 bases; J trimming: 4 bases; junction bases outside the gene matches: 8. Germline V gene sequence: CDR1 ENHRY, CDR2 SYGVKD. The chain's CDR3 is CAIRGQGDTNYEQYF. As DNA, the CDR3 is TGTGCCATCAGGGGACAGGGGGACACCAATTACGAGCAGTACTTC.

This clonotype was seen only a few times. The genes are TRBV7-8 and TRBJ2-1, with 7 positions matching TRBD1. CDR1 SGHVS and CDR2 FQNEAQ come from the germline V gene. Trimming cost V 1 base and J 14 bases; bases outside gene matches: 5. CDR3 length equals 12 residues. CDR3 DNA: TGTGCCAGCAGCTTAGAAGAGGGGGCAAAGTTCTTC. Its protein product is CASSLEEGAKFF.

The rearrangement links TRBV6-6 to TRBJ1-4; 7 nucleotides line up with TRBD1. There are 16 residues in the CDR3. V dropped 2 bases and J dropped 8; count of bases not matched to a gene: 11. Germline V lookup: CDR1 MNHNY, CDR2 SVGAGI (reference sequence). The CDR3 nucleotides read TGTGCCAGCAGTTACGAGCTCAGGGGGAGTATGGAAAAACTGTTTTTT. Its protein product is CASSYELRGSMEKLFF.